The clone carrying this TCR beta chain turned up a few times. A much larger clone differs from this one at a single base, so this may be a read error. RNA transcripts yielded amplified TCR beta CDR3 regions. TCR CDR3 regions were first amplified by RT-PCR with HTBI primers. TCRdb independently ran MiXCR on the multiplex PCR reads; one entry per CDR3 protein. Here the sample spans some 510,000 distinct CDR3 sequences, around 21% being singletons. This sample is drawn from a study of T cells in Graves' hyperthyroidism and ophthalmopathy. This CDR3 region has 12 residues. Germline values: CDR1 SGHVS, CDR2 FQNEAQ.

Sequencing input: blood. This clonotype was sampled from a man younger than 35 with Graves' hyperthyroidism. The chain has TRBV7-8 and TRBJ1-2; D gene uncertain. CDR3 residues: CACSSGHYGYTF. DNA for the CDR3: TGTGCCTGCAGCTCTGGACACTATGGCTACACCTTC.